A selection of T cell receptor beta chains follows, all from one sample in a study of shared clonotypes between healthy human individuals. The assay was immunoSEQ multiplex PCR, and TCRdb's table has in-frame clones only and misses some. The sample has around 2,000,000 clones, 85% to 95% seen once. The sequencing sample was made of naive CD4+ T cells sorted from blood. The origin of the receptors is a man younger than 35 in good health. Both conserved end residues are part of each CDR3. Fields, in order: V gene, CDR3 length, J gene, CDR3 protein.

V gene: TRBV29-1
CDR3 length: 11
J gene: TRBJ2-2
CDR3 protein: CSARESGELFF

V gene: TRBV10-1
CDR3 length: 13
J gene: TRBJ1-1
CDR3 protein: CASSENQGTEAFF

V gene: TRBV5-1
CDR3 length: 17
J gene: TRBJ2-7
CDR3 protein: CASSFRLAGDHSYEQYF

V gene: TRBV28
CDR3 length: 19
J gene: TRBJ1-5
CDR3 protein: CASSLIPPAVYNSNQPQHF

V gene: TRBV6-5
CDR3 length: 15
J gene: TRBJ2-3
CDR3 protein: CASTKAGPSTDTQYF

V gene: TRBV6-6
CDR3 length: 15
J gene: TRBJ2-2
CDR3 protein: CASSYAGGNTGELFF

V gene: TRBV10-1
CDR3 length: 14
J gene: TRBJ2-3
CDR3 protein: CASSAANPTDTQYF

V gene: TRBV5-1
CDR3 length: 15
J gene: TRBJ2-7
CDR3 protein: CASSPGGGGLYEQYF

V gene: TRBV27
CDR3 length: 14
J gene: TRBJ1-5
CDR3 protein: CASSLEGSNQPQHF

V gene: TRBV5-1
CDR3 length: 14
J gene: TRBJ2-7
CDR3 protein: CASSLAGISYEQYF

V gene: TRBV20-1
CDR3 length: 11
J gene: TRBJ2-5
CDR3 protein: CSAIPVETQYF

V gene: TRBV12-5
CDR3 length: 17
J gene: TRBJ2-2
CDR3 protein: CASGLVPTGGNTGELFF

V gene: TRBV14
CDR3 length: 14
J gene: TRBJ1-6
CDR3 protein: CASSQQGLSSPLHF

V gene: TRBV7-9
CDR3 length: 14
J gene: TRBJ1-4
CDR3 protein: CASSPRDTNEKLFF

V gene: TRBV5-4
CDR3 length: 15
J gene: TRBJ2-1
CDR3 protein: CASSLGQPAYNEQFF

V gene: TRBV11-2
CDR3 length: 13
J gene: TRBJ2-5
CDR3 protein: CASTNDREETQYF

V gene: TRBV7-2
CDR3 length: 12
J gene: TRBJ1-3
CDR3 protein: CASSLARGPPGF

V gene: TRBV30
CDR3 length: 16
J gene: TRBJ2-3
CDR3 protein: CAWTHRTARGQDTQYF

V gene: TRBV30
CDR3 length: 13
J gene: TRBJ1-1
CDR3 protein: CAWRAGGRTEAFF

V gene: TRBV30
CDR3 length: 11
J gene: TRBJ2-1
CDR3 protein: CAWSVYNEQFF

V gene: TRBV27
CDR3 length: 14
J gene: TRBJ2-7
CDR3 protein: CASSGTSGRYEQYF

V gene: TRBV7-9
CDR3 length: 15
J gene: TRBJ2-3
CDR3 protein: CASSLGSGSTDTQYF

V gene: TRBV6-5
CDR3 length: 14
J gene: TRBJ2-2
CDR3 protein: CAAGRTGNTGELFF

V gene: TRBV5-6
CDR3 length: 14
J gene: TRBJ2-5
CDR3 protein: CASSLTGGGETQYF

V gene: TRBV11-3
CDR3 length: 16
J gene: TRBJ1-2
CDR3 protein: CASSPPSTGGEEGYTF

V gene: TRBV27
CDR3 length: 16
J gene: TRBJ1-6
CDR3 protein: CASSLLGQGANSPLHF

V gene: TRBV5-4
CDR3 length: 15
J gene: TRBJ1-2
CDR3 protein: CASSGEGQPYGGYTF

V gene: TRBV30
CDR3 length: 13
J gene: TRBJ1-5
CDR3 protein: CAWSDRGRQPQHF

V gene: TRBV7-6
CDR3 length: 17
J gene: TRBJ2-3
CDR3 protein: CASSPHSPGLGSDTQYF

V gene: TRBV6-5
CDR3 length: 14
J gene: TRBJ2-1
CDR3 protein: CATQAGVPYNEQFF

V gene: TRBV11-2
CDR3 length: 18
J gene: TRBJ2-3
CDR3 protein: CASSLTGRKSPSTDTQYF

V gene: TRBV30
CDR3 length: 11
J gene: TRBJ1-1
CDR3 protein: CACYMNTEAFF

V gene: TRBV7-8
CDR3 length: 16
J gene: TRBJ1-1
CDR3 protein: CASSLVGLLGGTEAFF

V gene: TRBV5-1
CDR3 length: 16
J gene: TRBJ1-4
CDR3 protein: CASRFGTGGSNEKLFF

V gene: TRBV28
CDR3 length: 15
J gene: TRBJ1-4
CDR3 protein: CASSPSRRANEKLFF

V gene: TRBV7-9
CDR3 length: 15
J gene: TRBJ1-6
CDR3 protein: CASSLTGSYNSPLHF

V gene: TRBV6-6
CDR3 length: 14
J gene: TRBJ2-7
CDR3 protein: CASSYQDHPYEQYF

V gene: TRBV5-1
CDR3 length: 13
J gene: TRBJ2-1
CDR3 protein: CASSSGLIAEQFF

V gene: TRBV4-1
CDR3 length: 13
J gene: TRBJ2-5
CDR3 protein: CASSSLPRETQYF

V gene: TRBV11-2
CDR3 length: 13
J gene: TRBJ1-4
CDR3 protein: CASGTSTNEKLFF

V gene: TRBV5-4
CDR3 length: 15
J gene: TRBJ2-3
CDR3 protein: CASRGDGRGPDTQYF

V gene: TRBV18
CDR3 length: 17
J gene: TRBJ2-7
CDR3 protein: CASSPLNAGGGSYEQYF

V gene: TRBV28
CDR3 length: 15
J gene: TRBJ1-5
CDR3 protein: CASSLEGREDQPQHF

V gene: TRBV9
CDR3 length: 17
J gene: TRBJ1-3
CDR3 protein: CASSVDGASFSGNTIYF

V gene: TRBV15
CDR3 length: 16
J gene: TRBJ2-7
CDR3 protein: CATSDTKTGRRNEQYF

V gene: TRBV7-7
CDR3 length: 15
J gene: TRBJ2-5
CDR3 protein: CASSLTSPGRETQYF

V gene: TRBV27
CDR3 length: 12
J gene: TRBJ2-7
CDR3 protein: CASSLRVHEQYF

V gene: TRBV5-4
CDR3 length: 15
J gene: TRBJ1-6
CDR3 protein: CASSLDRGLYSPLHF

V gene: TRBV19
CDR3 length: 14
J gene: TRBJ2-7
CDR3 protein: CASSKRTGVYEQYF

V gene: TRBV29-1
CDR3 length: 12
J gene: TRBJ1-2
CDR3 protein: CSVAVPGDGYTF

V gene: TRBV9
CDR3 length: 16
J gene: TRBJ2-3
CDR3 protein: CASSLLGGASSDTQYF

V gene: TRBV6-6
CDR3 length: 12
J gene: TRBJ2-3
CDR3 protein: CASGGSTDTQYF

V gene: TRBV19
CDR3 length: 14
J gene: TRBJ1-1
CDR3 protein: CASMRVAGNTEAFF

V gene: TRBV5-1
CDR3 length: 14
J gene: TRBJ2-7
CDR3 protein: CASSSGQRPYEQYF

V gene: TRBV5-4
CDR3 length: 16
J gene: TRBJ2-3
CDR3 protein: CASSPKGTGPTDTQYF

V gene: TRBV20-1
CDR3 length: 11
J gene: TRBJ2-1
CDR3 protein: CSAGLSNKQFF

V gene: TRBV6-5
CDR3 length: 13
J gene: TRBJ2-3
CDR3 protein: CASSQQGIDTQYF

V gene: TRBV6-4
CDR3 length: 13
J gene: TRBJ1-6
CDR3 protein: CASSGQPDSPLHF